The 21 T cell receptor beta chains given below trace back to one sample, sequenced in a study of T cell repertoires in cytomegalovirus infection. Each CDR3 protein gets one entry after TCRdb re-called the reads with MiXCR. The sample records hundreds of thousands of distinct CDR3 sequences, roughly 26% being singletons. The sequenced sample was CD8+ T cells from PBMCs. These receptors were obtained from a human donor in good health (CMV status not recorded). Some clones in this sample may be carry-over from other donors' samples.

The J gene is TRBJ2-5, the V gene TRBV7-9; unclear D gene. The CDR3 covers 14 residues. Between the trimmed V and J ends, which lost 4 bases and 9 bases, there was a span of 18 bases. Germline CDR1 reads SEHNR; CDR2 reads FQNEAQ (reference sequence). The CDR3 nucleotides read TGTGCCAGCAGCTCCACCGACCCCGGGTTGGCCCAGTACTTC. This translates into CASSSTDPGLAQYF.

This clonotype was recorded at least ten times. This chain connects TRBV4-1 to TRBJ1-1; D is ambiguous. This CDR3 is built from 12 residues. Trimming removed 1 base from V and 6 bases from J, with 6 bases in between. CDR1 and CDR2 (germline): MGHRA, YSYEKL. The CDR3 here is CASSQAPAEAFF. The CDR3 DNA reads as TGCGCCAGCAGCCAAGCTCCGGCTGAAGCTTTCTTT.

The chain carries TRBV28 and TRBJ1-2, with a weak D call TRBD1 (6 bases). V was cut by 7 bases and J by 7 bases, with 13 bases left in between. The CDR3 has 12 residues. Germline CDR1 reads MDHEN; CDR2 reads SYDVKM. In DNA form, the CDR3 reads TGTGCCAGCATTGGTGGGGGCGCTGGCTACACCTTC. It encodes CASIGGGAGYTF.

This clonotype was seen a few times. This chain links TRBV6-6 with TRBJ1-4, with 7 nucleotides matching TRBD1. Unmatched junction bases numbered 8, after V lost 4 bases and J lost 6 bases. The germline CDR1 and CDR2 sequences are MNHNY and SVGAGI (reference sequence). CDR3 length: 15 residues. The CDR3 region is CASSSSGTADEKLFF. DNA of the CDR3: TGTGCCAGCAGTTCCTCCGGGACAGCCGATGAAAAACTGTTTTTT.

Ten or more counts support this clonotype. The V and J genes are TRBV7-8 and TRBJ2-5, with D possibly TRBD2 on 6 matching bases. CDR3 size: 14 residues. The germline V gene has CDR1 SGHVS and CDR2 FQNEAQ. V was pared by 4 bases and J by 4 bases, with 13 bases between. The CDR3 region is CASSYGTSRETQYF. The CDR3 nucleotides are TGTGCCAGCAGCTATGGGACTTCCCGAGAGACCCAGTACTTC.

The chain links TRBV6-2 or TRBV6-3 to TRBJ2-2; maybe TRBD2 (5 bases). The CDR3 loop spans 16 amino acids. V was shortened by 8 bases and J by 3 bases, with 19 bases between the two germline ends. The germline V gene has CDR1 MNHEY and CDR2 SVGEGT. The CDR3 reads CASLAEAGQDTGELFF. Here the CDR3 DNA reads TGTGCCAGCCTTGCGGAGGCGGGCCAAGACACCGGGGAGCTGTTTTTT.

The chain links TRBV12-3 or TRBV12-4 to TRBJ2-7; 7 nucleotides line up with TRBD2. With 4 bases clipped from V and 0 bases from J, the junction kept 9 bases outside the gene matches. CDR3 size: 16 residues. CDR3 bases: TGTGCCAGCAGTTGTGTCGGGCGGGGGATCTCCTACGAGCAGTACGTC. Translated: CASSCVGRGISYEQYV.

In this sample, this clonotype turned up a few times. The rearrangement uses TRBV14 and TRBJ1-5, with 8 bases fitting TRBD1. The CDR3 totals 14 residues. CDR1 is SGHDN and CDR2 is FVKESK in the germline V gene. The J segment lost 7 bases and the V segment lost 6 bases, leaving 8 bases of the junction unmatched. The CDR3 region has the DNA TGTGCCAGCAGTCTCAGGGGGCGCGAACAGCCCCAGCATTTT. Encoded protein: CASSLRGREQPQHF.

This clonotype was counted only a few times. The V call is TRBV6-2 or TRBV6-3, the J call TRBJ2-7, with 10 nucleotides matching TRBD2. J lost 1 base, V lost 0 bases, and 6 bases had no gene match. CDR1 is MNHEY and CDR2 is SVGEGT in the germline V gene. The CDR3 sequence is 17 residues long. In nucleotides, the CDR3 is TGTGCCAGCAGTTACTCGATTCCTAGCGGGGGATCCTACGAGCAGTACGTC. Translation gives CASSYSIPSGGSYEQYV.

The V call is TRBV2, the J call TRBJ2-7, with D perhaps TRBD1 (5 bases). Trimming left V 3 bases short and J 2 bases short, with 14 bases between. Germline assignment: CDR1 SNHLY and CDR2 FYNNEI. This CDR3 has 15 amino acids. CDR3 in amino acids: CASSEIEKGPYEQYF. CDR3 DNA sequence: TGTGCCAGCAGTGAGATAGAGAAGGGGCCCTACGAGCAGTACTTC. The full variable domain, its missing parts supplied by reference TRBV2 and TRBJ2-7, is EPEVTQTPSHQVTQMGQEVILRCVPISNHLYFYWYRQILGQKVEFLVSFYNNEISEKSEIFDDQFSVERPDGSNFTLKIRSTKLEDSAMYFCASSEIEKGPYEQYFGPGTRLTVT.

The sample holds a few counts of this clonotype. The V gene is TRBV5-5, the J gene TRBJ2-2; 8 nucleotides agree with TRBD2. Germline V gives CDR1 SGHKS, CDR2 YYEKEE (reference sequence). This CDR3 is built from 16 residues. V lost 0 bases and J lost 3; bases outside the gene matches: 4. The CDR3 protein is CASSLVASGHTGELFF. CDR3 bases: TGTGCCAGCAGCTTGGTAGCTAGCGGGCACACCGGGGAGCTGTTTTTT.

This clonotype was found many times. The V and J genes are TRBV28 and TRBJ2-1; 12 positions match TRBD2. Germline CDR1 MDHEN, CDR2 SYDVKM. The CDR3 sequence is 19 residues long. J was trimmed by 2 bases and V by 7 bases; bases with no gene match: 15. The chain's CDR3 is CASTLPLGTSGGTYNEQFF. The CDR3, as DNA: TGTGCCAGCACCCTCCCCCTGGGAACTAGCGGGGGGACCTACAATGAGCAGTTCTTC.

This chain connects TRBV7-9 to TRBJ2-7; D call uncertain. This CDR3 comprises 16 residues. CDR1 SEHNR and CDR2 FQNEAQ come from the germline V gene (reference sequence). Deletions cut 4 bases from V and 0 bases from J, with 16 bases between. The CDR3, as DNA: TGTGCCAGCAGCTCCACCGGGCCTACCCCCTCCTACGAGCAGTACTTC. Translation gives CASSSTGPTPSYEQYF.

The table lists this clonotype with a few counts. The CDR3 loop is CASKRGRETEAFF. CDR3 nucleotides: TGTGCCAGCAAACGAGGCCGGGAAACTGAAGCTTTCTTT. V is TRBV28 and J is TRBJ1-1; D call uncertain. This CDR3 is 13 amino acids long. V was cut by 7 bases and J by 5 bases, with 14 bases left in between. The germline V gene has CDR1 MDHEN and CDR2 SYDVKM.

V usage is TRBV5-4 and J usage is TRBJ1-2; 11 bases are shared with TRBD1. CDR3 length: 14 amino acids. Per germline, CDR1 SGHNT and CDR2 YYREEE (reference sequence). After removal of 3 bases from V and 6 bases from J, the junction contained 4 bases not matched to a gene. In DNA form, the CDR3 reads TGTGCCAGCAGCTACGGACAGGGGGCGAATGGCTACACCTTC. Translating gives CASSYGQGANGYTF.

This clonotype was found many times. V and J are TRBV7-9 and TRBJ2-7; D call uncertain. Per germline, CDR1 SEHNR and CDR2 FQNEAQ (reference sequence). Trimming took off 5 bases at V and 5 bases at J, with 7 bases between the two ends. The CDR3 runs to 11 residues. The CDR3 loop reads CASSGSDEQYF. The DNA of the CDR3 is TGTGCCAGCAGCGGCAGCGACGAGCAGTACTTC.

Remarks on this clonotype: This clone may be a read error of a much larger clone one base away. The chain combines TRBV10-2 with TRBJ2-1; D is perhaps TRBD2 (5 bases). Germline V gene data show CDR1 as WSHSY and CDR2 as SAAADI. V was pared by 8 bases and J by 5 bases, with 16 bases between. This CDR3 contains 14 residues. CDR3 region: CASEGRRTNNEQFF. CDR3 bases: TGCGCCAGCGAAGGGAGACGAACTAACAATGAGCAGTTCTTC.

This clonotype was counted many times. This chain uses TRBV4-2 with TRBJ2-3, with 9 bases identical to TRBD2. The germline gives CDR1 LGHNA, CDR2 YNFKEQ. The CDR3 is 16 residues long. The ends lost 0 bases at V and 5 bases at J; junction bases unmatched: 6. CDR3 DNA sequence: TGTGCCAGCAGCCAAGATCACGGTAGCGGGGGAGATACGCAGTATTTT. Translating gives CASSQDHGSGGDTQYF.

This chain connects TRBV2 to TRBJ1-5; D perhaps matches TRBD1 (5 bases). The CDR3 has 14 residues. V lost 8 bases to trimming and J lost 8 bases, with 19 bases between them. CDR1 and CDR2 (germline): SNHLY, FYNNEI. The CDR3 region is CASGSTQGSKPQHF. CDR3 coding DNA: TGTGCCAGCGGTAGCACCCAGGGATCTAAGCCCCAGCATTTT.

This chain's CDR3 is CASRGEDYGYTF. In DNA, the CDR3 is TGCGCCAGCAGAGGGGAGGACTATGGCTACACCTTC. The gene calls are TRBV5-1 and TRBJ1-2; D possibly corresponds to TRBD1 (5 bases). The germline V gene has CDR1 SGHRS and CDR2 YFSETQ. Trimming removed 5 bases from V and 3 bases from J, with 8 bases in between. This CDR3 is built from 12 residues.

This clonotype came up many times. The rearrangement uses TRBV7-9 and TRBJ2-1; 10 bases fit TRBD2. The germline gives CDR1 SEHNR, CDR2 FQNEAQ (reference sequence). CDR3 length: 17 residues. J gave up 8 bases and V 1 base, and 11 bases lay outside the gene matches. The CDR3 DNA reads TGTGCCAGCAGCTTAGATTTATTAACTAGCGGGGAATATGAGCAGTTCTTC. As protein: CASSLDLLTSGEYEQFF.